This entry lists 25 T cell receptor beta chains sequenced from one sample in a study of OX40 agonist ivuxolimab in advanced cancers. Assay used: immunoSEQ multiplex PCR; TCRdb lists only in-frame clones, some missing. In the table there are 72,000 or so clones, about 80% of which are singletons. The starting material was CD4+ or CD8+ T cells sorted from blood, obtained in a trial of the OX40 agonist ivuxolimab. All receptors come from an adult with an advanced solid tumor such as melanoma, head and neck, liver or kidney cancer.

The V and J genes are TRBV11-2 and TRBJ2-7; possible D gene TRBD1, 5 bases. Per the germline V gene, CDR1 is SGHAT and CDR2 is FQNNGV. V was pared by 3 bases and J by 0 bases, with 9 bases between. CDR3 length: 14 amino acids. The chain's CDR3 is CASSLGHSSYEQYF. Written as DNA, the CDR3 is TGTGCCAGCAGCTTGGGGCACAGCTCCTACGAGCAGTACTTC.

The chain has TRBV5-5 and TRBJ1-3; TRBD1 might be the D (6 bases). Trimming took off 0 bases at V and 0 bases at J, with 7 bases between the two ends. Per germline, CDR1 SGHKS and CDR2 YYEKEE (reference sequence). The CDR3 consists of 15 residues. CDR3 in DNA: TGTGCCAGCAGCTTGGACAGGGCCTCTGGAAACACCATATATTTT. This codes for CASSLDRASGNTIYF.

The chain joins TRBV7-2 to TRBJ1-1; D is undetermined. The CDR3 is 13 residues long. V lost 4 bases and J lost 4, with 10 bases in between. Germline lookup yields CDR1 SGHTA and CDR2 FQGNSA. As DNA, the CDR3 is TGTGCCAGCAGCTCGTCCCGGCCCACTGAAGCTTTCTTT. This gives the protein CASSSSRPTEAFF.

This clone was observed a single time. The CDR3 loop reads CASSPGTDSGNTIYF. In DNA, the CDR3 is TGTGCCAGCAGCCCCGGGACAGACTCTGGAAACACCATATATTTT. The chain couples TRBV7-7 to TRBJ1-3; 7 bases fit TRBD1. The CDR3 is made up of 15 amino acids. Germline CDR1 is SSHAT and CDR2 is FNYEAQ (reference sequence). V was clipped by 5 bases and J by 0 bases; unmatched bases: 4.

The chain uses TRBV6-1 and TRBJ2-7, with 8 bases lining up with TRBD2. The CDR3 length is 14 residues. Germline V gene lookup returns CDR1 MNHNS and CDR2 SASEGT. Trimming cost V 3 bases and J 3 bases; bases outside gene matches: 4. CDR3 region: CASSDGGGHYEQYV. The CDR3 DNA reads TGTGCCAGCAGTGACGGCGGGGGGCACTACGAGCAGTACGTC.

The J gene is TRBJ2-2, the V gene TRBV19, with D possibly TRBD2 on 6 matching bases. The CDR3 has 16 residues. V was clipped by 5 bases and J by 1 base, with 14 bases between them. From germline, CDR1 is LNHDA and CDR2 SQIVND (reference sequence). CDR3 sequence (DNA): TGTGCCAGTAGTCTGGGGCTAGCGAGGAACACCGGGGAGCTGTTTTTT. It codes for CASSLGLARNTGELFF.

The chain carries TRBV27 and TRBJ2-7; no clear D gene. CDR3 length: 13 residues. Looked up from germline, CDR1 is MNHEY and CDR2 is SMNVEV (reference sequence). With 2 bases removed from V and 3 bases from J, the gap between germline ends came to 8 bases. CDR3 residues: CASSLNGRYEQYF. CDR3 in DNA: TGTGCCAGCAGTTTAAACGGACGCTACGAGCAGTACTTC.

The chain has TRBV5-4 and TRBJ2-7; 9 positions agree with TRBD1. The CDR3 runs to 15 residues. V lost 2 bases, J lost 6 bases, and 9 bases stayed unmatched. CDR1 SGHNT and CDR2 YYREEE come from the germline V gene (reference sequence). The CDR3 DNA is TGTGCCAGCAGCTTACCCGGGACAGGGTACCGCGAGCAGTACTTC. As protein: CASSLPGTGYREQYF.

The chain joins TRBV2 to TRBJ2-7; D may be TRBD1 or TRBD2 (7 bases each). V shed 6 bases and J shed 2 bases, with 14 bases lying between them. There are 14 residues in the CDR3. Germline loops: CDR1 SNHLY, CDR2 FYNNEI. The CDR3 sequence is CASRTQGGPYEQYF. CDR3 DNA: TGTGCCAGCAGGACCCAGGGGGGGCCCTACGAGCAGTACTTC.

J is TRBJ1-1 and V is TRBV6-5; 8 bases line up with TRBD1. The CDR3 contains 16 residues. Germline-derived CDR1 and CDR2 are MNHEY and SVGAGI. With 3 bases clipped from V and 7 bases from J, the junction kept 13 bases outside the gene matches. In DNA, the CDR3 is TGTGCCAGCAGTTATACTGGACAGGGAAAAAAAGGTGAAGCTTTCTTT. It codes for CASSYTGQGKKGEAFF.

The rearrangement joins TRBV7-3 to TRBJ1-5; D is ambiguous. Germline CDR1 reads SGHTA; CDR2 reads FQGTGA. The CDR3 consists of 13 residues. The V gene lost 5 bases and the J gene lost 5 bases, with 10 bases spanning the gap. The CDR3 here is CASSLLPDQPQHF. As DNA, the CDR3 is TGTGCCAGCAGCCTGCTACCCGATCAGCCCCAGCATTTT.

This chain connects TRBV6-6 to TRBJ1-2; 10 nucleotides match TRBD1. Germline CDR1 MNHNY, CDR2 SVGAGI (reference sequence). Germline trimming cut 2 bases from V and 8 bases from J; bases unmatched to any gene: 5. This CDR3 spans 14 amino acids. This CDR3 reads CASSYRDRGRGYTF. CDR3 nucleotides: TGTGCCAGCAGTTACCGGGACAGGGGTCGGGGCTACACCTTC.

For the CDR3, the DNA is TGTGCCAGCAAGGCTCTGGAGCCGGGGAAACTGTTTTTT. Encoded protein: CASKALEPGKLFF. V and J are TRBV28 and TRBJ1-4, with D unresolved. Germline CDR1 MDHEN, CDR2 SYDVKM. The CDR3 spans 13 residues. V lost 7 bases, J lost 11 bases, and 17 bases lay in between.

This clone occurred once. The V call is TRBV28, the J call TRBJ1-5; D is ambiguous. The V and J ends lost 1 base and 4 bases respectively, with 11 bases between them. This CDR3 is 15 amino acids long. Germline CDR1 reads MDHEN; CDR2 reads SYDVKM. CDR3 protein: CASSLLPGSNQPQHF. CDR3 nucleotides: TGTGCCAGCAGTTTATTACCAGGATCGAATCAGCCCCAGCATTTT.

The rearrangement uses TRBV30 and TRBJ2-3; D not resolved. Per germline, CDR1 GTSNPN and CDR2 SVGIG (reference sequence). V lost 4 bases to trimming and J lost 4 bases, with 24 bases between them. CDR3 length: 17 amino acids. The chain's CDR3 is CAWKRVRQSEAPDTQYF. CDR3 in DNA: TGTGCCTGGAAACGGGTTAGGCAGTCCGAGGCCCCAGATACGCAGTATTTT.

The V and J genes are TRBV15 and TRBJ2-1; the match to TRBD1 covers 11 bases. V lost 3 bases and J lost 15; bases outside the gene matches: 13. The CDR3 totals 15 residues. In germline, CDR1 is LNHNV, CDR2 YYDKDF (reference sequence). The CDR3 DNA follows: TGTGCCACCAGCAGCAGGGACAGGGGGTCCCTAGGCACGTTCTTC. Its protein is CATSSRDRGSLGTFF.

The chain is built from TRBV28 and TRBJ2-7; 9 nucleotides match TRBD1. The CDR3 length is 15 residues. The germline gives CDR1 MDHEN, CDR2 SYDVKM. J lost 7 bases, V lost 6 bases, and 13 bases had no gene match. CDR3 sequence (DNA): TGTGCCAGCAGCGCCGGGACAGGGTACGGTCGTGAGCAGTACTTC. This gives the protein CASSAGTGYGREQYF.

This sequence joins TRBV18 and TRBJ2-3; TRBD2 matches 11 bases. The CDR3 has 15 residues. Germline loops: CDR1 KGHSH, CDR2 LQKENI. Trimming took 5 bases from V and 7 from J; bases not matched to a gene: 8. DNA of the CDR3: TGTGCCAGCTCAACACTAGCGGGAGAAGGCAATACGCAGTATTTT. Its translation: CASSTLAGEGNTQYF.

This clone was picked up a small number of times. The CDR3 bases are TGCGCCAATCCCGGGACTAGCGGGGGTGTCGTCTCCTACGAGCAGTACGTC. Protein product: CANPGTSGGVVSYEQYV. V gene TRBV10-2 combines with J gene TRBJ2-7; 14 bases line up with TRBD2. The CDR3 has 17 residues. CDR1 and CDR2 from the germline V gene are WSHSY and SAAADI. J was trimmed by 0 bases and V by 10 bases; bases with no gene match: 11.

The J gene is TRBJ1-4, the V gene TRBV5-6, with TRBD1 matching over 7 bases. CDR1 is SGHDT, CDR2 YYEEEE, per germline. The V gene end was trimmed by 4 bases and the J gene end by 5 bases; junction bases not matched to a gene: 11. The CDR3 loop spans 16 amino acids. The CDR3: CASSLSPGQSNEKLFF. The CDR3 bases are TGTGCCAGCAGCCTAAGTCCGGGACAGTCGAATGAAAAACTGTTTTTT.

The rearrangement uses TRBV27 and TRBJ1-1, with D maybe TRBD1 (6 bases). The V gene's germline CDR1 is MNHEY and CDR2 SMNVEV (reference sequence). V was clipped by 3 bases and J by 8 bases, with 10 bases between them. This CDR3 has 12 amino acids. CDR3: CASSFGGGEAFF. As DNA, the CDR3 is TGTGCCAGCAGTTTCGGGGGCGGGGAAGCTTTCTTT.

This clone was detected a few times. The chain combines TRBV7-2 with TRBJ2-2; TRBD2 agrees at 10 bases. Germline trimming cut 4 bases from V and 4 bases from J; bases unmatched to any gene: 3. This CDR3 has 15 amino acids. From germline, CDR1 is SGHTA and CDR2 FQGNSA. The CDR3 DNA reads TGTGCCAGCAGCTCGAGCGGGAGGGTCACCGGGGAGCTGTTTTTT. The encoded protein is CASSSSGRVTGELFF.

The chain is built from TRBV29-1 and TRBJ1-1; D gene unclear. Germline assignment: CDR1 SQVTM and CDR2 ANQGSEA. V lost 0 bases to trimming and J lost 0 bases, with 11 bases between them. The CDR3 is 15 residues long. CDR3 residues: CSVEEDVYMNTEAFF. In DNA, the CDR3 is TGCAGCGTTGAAGAAGATGTATACATGAACACTGAAGCTTTCTTT.

The table lists this clone with a count of one. The chain carries TRBV2 and TRBJ1-5, with unresolved D. The CDR3 spans 14 residues. The germline V and J ends were trimmed by 4 bases and 0 bases, with 7 bases remaining between them. Germline CDR1 reads SNHLY; CDR2 reads FYNNEI. CDR3 sequence: CASSVEYSNQPQHF. The CDR3 nucleotides read TGTGCCAGCAGTGTCGAATATAGCAATCAGCCCCAGCATTTT.

The rearrangement links TRBV7-2 to TRBJ1-5; unclear D gene. Germline loops: CDR1 SGHTA, CDR2 FQGNSA. The CDR3 has 14 amino acids. V was cut by 1 base and J by 3 bases, with 7 bases left in between. The CDR3 loop reads CASSLVSYNQPQHF. CDR3 nucleotide sequence: TGTGCCAGCAGCTTAGTCAGTTACAATCAGCCCCAGCATTTT.